This T cell receptor beta chain was captured by sequencing in a study of blood T cell repertoires in COVID-19. Study-level information: Whether acute or convalescent, the COVID-19 samples came from the United States, Italy and Spain. PBMCs, B-cell-depleted T cells, or T cells were the source of the cDNA or gDNA that made up the material.

Sequencing was performed with immunoSEQ multiplex PCR; in TCRdb, only in-frame clones are kept and a portion is missing. The repertoire consists of some 200,000 clones, with 80% to 85% occurring once and the leading ten covering less than 2.5%. This clonotype originated in an older woman with acute or convalescent COVID-19. Sequenced input: peripheral blood.

As DNA, the CDR3 is TGTGCCAGCAGTTACGGCAGGGACTATGGCTACACCTTC. Amino acids: CASSYGRDYGYTF. The J gene is TRBJ1-2, the V gene TRBV6-5; D may be TRBD1 (5 bases). The ends were cut back, 2 bases at V and 3 bases at J, with 7 bases in the middle. This CDR3 contains 13 residues. Germline values: CDR1 MNHEY, CDR2 SVGAGI.